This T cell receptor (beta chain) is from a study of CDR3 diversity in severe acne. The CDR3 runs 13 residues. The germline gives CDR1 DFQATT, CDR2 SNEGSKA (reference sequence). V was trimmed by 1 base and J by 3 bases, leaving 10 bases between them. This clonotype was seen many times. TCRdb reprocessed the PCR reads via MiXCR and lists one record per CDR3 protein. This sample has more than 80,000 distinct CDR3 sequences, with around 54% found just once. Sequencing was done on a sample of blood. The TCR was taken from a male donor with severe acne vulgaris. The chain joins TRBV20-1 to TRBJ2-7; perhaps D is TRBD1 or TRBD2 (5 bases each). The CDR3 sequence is CSARGDGIYEQYF. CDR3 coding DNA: TGCAGTGCTAGAGGGGACGGCATCTACGAGCAGTACTTC.